Sequencing of this TCR beta chain was carried out in a study of Graves' ophthalmopathy and Graves' hyperthyroidism. Turning to this clonotype: Its cognate antigen is unknown. This may come from a read error, since a much larger clone is one base off.

Amplification from RNA transcripts yielded the TCR beta CDR3 regions. HTBI-primed first-round RT-PCR preceded second-round multiplex PCR. A single record per CDR3 protein comes from TCRdb applying MiXCR to the multiplex PCR reads. This table holds more than 550,000 distinct CDR3 sequences, approximately 39% found once. Germline V gene lookup returns CDR1 SGHDN and CDR2 FVKESK. There are 14 residues in the CDR3. Whole-study results and caveats: The model flagged ophthalmopathy progression at roughly 71% sensitivity and 72% to 85% specificity.

This TCR was recovered from an adult man with Graves' ophthalmopathy. The V call is TRBV14, the J call TRBJ2-7, with D perhaps TRBD2 (5 bases). Sequenced material: peripheral blood. The CDR3 region has the DNA TGTGCCAGCAGTGACTACCCAAATCCTTACGTGCAGTACTTC. Its translation is CASSDYPNPYVQYF.